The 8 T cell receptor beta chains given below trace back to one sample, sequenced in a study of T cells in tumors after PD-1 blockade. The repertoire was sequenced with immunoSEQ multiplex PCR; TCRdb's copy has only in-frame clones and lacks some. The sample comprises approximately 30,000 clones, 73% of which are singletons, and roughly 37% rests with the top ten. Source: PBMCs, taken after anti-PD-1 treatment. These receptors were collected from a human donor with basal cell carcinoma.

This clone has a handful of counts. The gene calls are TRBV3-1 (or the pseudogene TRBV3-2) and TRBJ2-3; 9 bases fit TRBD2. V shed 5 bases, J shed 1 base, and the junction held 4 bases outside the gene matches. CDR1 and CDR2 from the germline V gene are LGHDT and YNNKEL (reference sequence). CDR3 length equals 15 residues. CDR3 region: CASSLAGERTDTQYF. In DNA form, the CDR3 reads TGTGCCAGCAGCTTAGCGGGAGAACGCACAGATACGCAGTATTTT.

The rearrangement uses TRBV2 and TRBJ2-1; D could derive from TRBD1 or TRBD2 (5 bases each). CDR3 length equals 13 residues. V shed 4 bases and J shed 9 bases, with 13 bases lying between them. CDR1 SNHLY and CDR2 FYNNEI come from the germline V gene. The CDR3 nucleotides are TGTGCCAGCAGTGTGCTCGAGAGGGGTGAGCAGTTCTTC. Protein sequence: CASSVLERGEQFF. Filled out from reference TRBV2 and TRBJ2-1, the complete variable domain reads EPEVTQTPSHQVTQMGQEVILRCVPISNHLYFYWYRQILGQKVEFLVSFYNNEISEKSEIFDDQFSVERPDGSNFTLKIRSTKLEDSAMYFCASSVLERGEQFFGPGTRLTVL.

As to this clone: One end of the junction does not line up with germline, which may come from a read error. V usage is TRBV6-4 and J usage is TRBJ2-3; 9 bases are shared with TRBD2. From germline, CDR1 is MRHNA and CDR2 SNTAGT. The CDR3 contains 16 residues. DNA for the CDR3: TGTGCCAGCAGTGCCAATGGAGCGGGGGGAACAGGTACGCAGTATTTT. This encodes CASSANGAGGTGTQYF.

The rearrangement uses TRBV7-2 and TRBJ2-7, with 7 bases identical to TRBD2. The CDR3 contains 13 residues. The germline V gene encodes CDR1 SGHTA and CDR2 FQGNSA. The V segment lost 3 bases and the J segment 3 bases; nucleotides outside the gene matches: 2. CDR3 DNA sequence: TGTGCCAGCAGCTTCCTAGCGGTCTACGAGCAGTACTTC. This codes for CASSFLAVYEQYF.

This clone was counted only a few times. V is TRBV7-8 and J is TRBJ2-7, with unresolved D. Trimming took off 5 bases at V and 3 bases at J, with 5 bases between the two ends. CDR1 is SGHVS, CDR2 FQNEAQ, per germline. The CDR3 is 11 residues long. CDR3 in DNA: TGTGCCAGCAGCCTAGACTACGAGCAGTACTTC. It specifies CASSLDYEQYF.

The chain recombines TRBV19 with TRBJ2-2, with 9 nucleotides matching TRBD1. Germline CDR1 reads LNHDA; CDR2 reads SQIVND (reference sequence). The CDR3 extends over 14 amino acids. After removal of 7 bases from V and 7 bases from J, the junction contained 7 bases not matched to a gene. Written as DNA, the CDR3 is TGTGCCAGTACCTCGGGACAGGGAGACGGGGAGCTGTTTTTT. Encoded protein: CASTSGQGDGELFF.

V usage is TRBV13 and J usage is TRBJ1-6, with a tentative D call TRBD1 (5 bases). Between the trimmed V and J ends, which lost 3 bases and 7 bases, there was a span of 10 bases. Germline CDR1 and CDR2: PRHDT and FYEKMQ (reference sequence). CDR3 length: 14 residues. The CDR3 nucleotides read TGTGCCAGCAGCTTCGGACGGGGGAATTCACCCCTCCACTTT. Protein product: CASSFGRGNSPLHF.

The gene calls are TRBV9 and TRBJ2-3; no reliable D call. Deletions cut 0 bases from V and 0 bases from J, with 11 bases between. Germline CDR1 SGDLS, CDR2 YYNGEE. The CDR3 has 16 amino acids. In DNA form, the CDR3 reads TGTGCCAGCAGCGTAGAGGGCGCCGCTAGCACAGATACGCAGTATTTT. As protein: CASSVEGAASTDTQYF.